Listed below are T cell receptor beta chains from one sample, sequenced in a study of CD8 T cells in Susac syndrome. MiXCR, applied by TCRdb to the immunoSEQ multiplex PCR reads, yields one record per CDR3 protein. Here the sample spans about 160,000 distinct CDR3 sequences, around 94% being singletons. Material: CD4+ T cells from PBMCs. These receptors were taken from a human donor with multiple sclerosis. Each CDR3 is given with its conserved first and last residue. Fields, in order: D gene, J gene, V gene, clone size, CDR3 protein, CDR3 DNA. D genes are given only for firm matches. Rows may omit the clone size; those that give it use once, few, many or a size class.

>-|TRBJ1-1|TRBV7-3|-
CASSLNGGRTEAFF
TGTGCCAGCAGCTTAAATGGGGGGAGAACTGAAGCTTTCTTT
>-|TRBJ2-1|TRBV29-1|once
CSVDGLQGGLPVDEQFF
TGCAGCGTTGATGGGTTACAGGGTGGCCTCCCGGTCGATGAGCAGTTCTTC
>-|TRBJ1-5|TRBV5-1|-
CASSSNTDQPQHF
TGCGCCAGCAGCTCGAATACTGATCAGCCCCAGCATTTT
>-|TRBJ2-2|TRBV7-2|once
CASSVTAATNTGELFF
TGTGCCAGCAGCGTTACAGCGGCAACGAACACCGGGGAGCTGTTTTTT
>-|TRBJ2-3|TRBV5-1|few
CASRTGAGTDTQYF
TGCGCCAGCAGGACTGGAGCCGGGACAGATACGCAGTATTTT
>TRBD2|TRBJ2-2|TRBV20-1|-
CSASASGSIAGELFF
TGCAGTGCTAGTGCGAGCGGGAGTATTGCCGGGGAGCTGTTTTTT
>TRBD2|TRBJ2-1|TRBV5-4|-
CASSFLAGANEQFF
TGTGCCAGCAGCTTCCTAGCGGGAGCAAATGAGCAGTTCTTC
>TRBD2|TRBJ2-3|TRBV7-2|-
CASSPGGGSADTQYF
TGTGCCAGCAGCCCAGGCGGGGGTTCGGCAGATACGCAGTATTTT
>-|TRBJ1-4|TRBV5-1|-
CASSSLGTSEKLFF
TGCGCCAGCAGCTCGCTTGGGACTTCTGAAAAACTGTTTTTT
>-|TRBJ2-4|TRBV6-2/TRBV6-3|-
CASSYGSIQYF
TGTGCCAGCAGTTATGGGAGCATTCAGTACTTC
>-|TRBJ2-2|TRBV6-2/TRBV6-3|-
CASSTGWRELFF
TGTGCCAGCAGTACAGGGTGGCGGGAGCTGTTTTTT
>TRBD2|TRBJ2-7|TRBV12-5|-
CASGPRTSFVAEQYF
TGTGCTAGTGGTCCCCGGACTAGCTTTGTAGCCGAGCAGTACTTC
>-|TRBJ2-7|TRBV28|-
CASSSPGQEQYF
TGTGCCAGCAGCTCACCGGGACAAGAGCAGTACTTC
>-|TRBJ1-2|TRBV27|-
CASRTNNNYGYTF
TGTGCCAGCCGGACTAACAATAACTATGGCTACACCTTC
>-|TRBJ2-2|TRBV9|once
CASTEGGNLNTGELFF
TGTGCCAGCACCGAGGGCGGAAACTTGAACACCGGGGAGCTGTTTTTT
>-|TRBJ2-7|TRBV28|-
CASSTLQGQQYF
TGTGCCAGCAGCACTCTACAGGGACAACAGTACTTC
>-|TRBJ1-1|TRBV23-1|once
CASSQPTLDWAWTEAFF
TGCGCCAGCAGTCAGCCCACCTTAGACTGGGCGTGGACTGAAGCTTTCTTT
>-|TRBJ2-3|TRBV4-1|-
CASSQEGRGGFTDTQYF
TGCGCCAGCAGCCAGGAGGGAAGGGGCGGATTCACAGATACGCAGTATTTT
>-|TRBJ2-1|TRBV3-1|-
CASSQERWTAYNEQFF
TGTGCCAGCAGCCAAGAACGGTGGACGGCCTACAATGAGCAGTTCTTC
>TRBD2|TRBJ2-1|TRBV19|-
CATHPSGIHNEQFF
TGTGCCACCCACCCCAGCGGGATACACAATGAGCAGTTCTTC
>-|TRBJ1-1|TRBV29-1|-
CSVSFESTEAFF
TGCAGCGTTTCATTTGAAAGTACTGAAGCTTTCTTT
>-|TRBJ1-2|TRBV19|few
CASSFRDYGYTF
TGTGCCAGTAGTTTTAGGGACTATGGCTACACCTTC
>TRBD2|TRBJ2-3|TRBV7-9|-
CASSLWGAGELNTQYF
TGTGCCAGCAGCTTATGGGGCGCGGGAGAGCTTAATACGCAGTATTTT
>-|TRBJ2-6|TRBV11-2|-
CASSPETGYSGANVLTF
TGTGCCAGCAGCCCAGAAACAGGGTACTCTGGGGCCAACGTCCTGACTTTC
>TRBD2|TRBJ2-7|TRBV20-1|-
CSARDLGGRAIEQYF
TGCAGTGCTAGAGATCTAGGCGGGAGGGCCATCGAGCAGTACTTC
>-|TRBJ2-7|TRBV2|-
CASRMRGRGGAYEQYF
TGTGCCAGCAGAATGAGGGGGCGCGGGGGCGCCTACGAGCAGTACTTC
>-|TRBJ2-5|TRBV15|-
CATSTGAWETQYF
TGTGCCACCAGCACGGGGGCCTGGGAGACCCAGTACTTC
>TRBD1|TRBJ2-7|TRBV2|-
CASRADRDYEQYF
TGTGCCAGCAGGGCTGACAGGGACTACGAGCAGTACTTC